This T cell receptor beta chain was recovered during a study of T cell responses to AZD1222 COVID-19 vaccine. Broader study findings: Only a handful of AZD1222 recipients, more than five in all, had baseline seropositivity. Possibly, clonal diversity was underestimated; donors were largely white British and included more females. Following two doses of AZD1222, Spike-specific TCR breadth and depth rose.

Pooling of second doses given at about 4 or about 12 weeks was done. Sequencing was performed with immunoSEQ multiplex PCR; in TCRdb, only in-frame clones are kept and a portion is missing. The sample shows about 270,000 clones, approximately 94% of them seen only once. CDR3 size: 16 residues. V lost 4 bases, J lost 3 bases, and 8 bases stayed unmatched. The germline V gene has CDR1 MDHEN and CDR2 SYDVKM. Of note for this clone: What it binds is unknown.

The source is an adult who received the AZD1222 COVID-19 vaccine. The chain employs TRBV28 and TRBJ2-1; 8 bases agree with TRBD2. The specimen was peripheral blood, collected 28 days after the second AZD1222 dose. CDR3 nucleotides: TGTGCCAGCAGTTCCAGCGGGAGAGGTGGCTACAATGAGCAGTTCTTC. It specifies CASSSSGRGGYNEQFF.